Following are 16 T cell receptor beta chains from one sample sequenced in a study of blood T cells in healthy people across ages. Through a sample-barcoded 5' primer and a J-beta primer mix, a second PCR was run for about 6 to 11 cycles. TCRdb reprocessed the 5' RACE reads via MiXCR and lists one record per CDR3 protein. This repertoire shows 980,000 or so distinct CDR3 sequences, about 44% found once; its top ten account for around an eighth. Specimen: blood. The receptors derive from a man in his thirties or forties in good health.

This clonotype came up many times. The chain employs TRBV6-5 and TRBJ2-7; 9 bases match TRBD2. V dropped 6 bases and J dropped 2; count of bases not matched to a gene: 8. Germline V gene data show CDR1 as MNHEY and CDR2 as SVGAGI. The CDR3 covers 15 residues. The CDR3 bases are TGTGCCAGCAGCCGTTCTAGCGGGGCTGCCTACGAGCAGTACTTC. Amino acid sequence: CASSRSSGAAYEQYF.

A few counts support this clonotype. This sequence joins TRBV15 and TRBJ1-5, with D unclear. Germline values: CDR1 LNHNV, CDR2 YYDKDF (reference sequence). Between the trimmed V and J ends, which lost 1 base and 8 bases, there was a span of 12 bases. This CDR3 is built from 14 residues. CDR3 in amino acids: CATSRGVEVEPQHF. DNA of the CDR3: TGTGCCACCAGCAGAGGGGTGGAGGTGGAGCCCCAGCATTTT.

This clonotype was seen a few times. The chain combines TRBV5-1 with TRBJ1-2, with D unclear. The ends were cut back, 4 bases at V and 5 bases at J, with 15 bases in the middle. The CDR3 loop spans 14 amino acids. Germline V gene lookup returns CDR1 SGHRS and CDR2 YFSETQ. CDR3 DNA: TGCGCCAGCAGCCAGGACCGAGGTTCATATGGCTACACCTTC. It encodes CASSQDRGSYGYTF.

This clonotype was detected only a few times. The chain is built from TRBV7-2 and TRBJ2-1; D remains unclear. Germline V gene sequence: CDR1 SGHTA, CDR2 FQGNSA. Trimming stripped 1 base from V and 2 bases from J, with 12 bases between. CDR3 length: 16 residues. Here the CDR3 reads CASSLEASATYNEQFF. CDR3 coding DNA: TGTGCCAGCAGCTTAGAGGCCTCGGCAACCTACAATGAGCAGTTCTTC.

The gene calls are TRBV7-3 and TRBJ2-3; TRBD1 or TRBD2 may be the D gene (6 bases each). Trimming pared 5 bases from V and 7 bases from J, leaving 19 bases between. The germline CDR1 and CDR2 sequences are SGHTA and FQGTGA. The CDR3 length is 15 residues. Here the CDR3 DNA reads TGTGCCAGCAGCCCAGGAGGGGGTTCTCGGAATACGCAGTATTTT. It yields the protein CASSPGGGSRNTQYF.

In DNA, the CDR3 is TGTGCCAGCACCAGCCGGGAAAAATGGGAGACCCAGTACTTC. Translating it yields CASTSREKWETQYF. This chain uses TRBV6-5 with TRBJ2-5; tentative D call: TRBD2 (5 bases). CDR1 MNHEY and CDR2 SVGAGI come from the germline V gene. The CDR3 totals 14 residues. Trimming shortened V by 7 bases and J by 5 bases, and 17 bases separated the two germline ends.

This chain connects TRBV6-1 to TRBJ2-7; 8 bases align to TRBD1. This CDR3 contains 14 residues. CDR1 and CDR2 from the germline V gene are MNHNS and SASEGT. With 7 bases clipped from V and 5 bases from J, the junction kept 10 bases outside the gene matches. The CDR3 protein is CASIWTGKSDEQYF. CDR3 DNA: TGTGCCAGCATATGGACAGGGAAGTCGGACGAGCAGTACTTC.

The chain recombines TRBV7-2 with TRBJ2-1; D is uncertain. Germline values: CDR1 SGHTA, CDR2 FQGNSA. V lost 1 base, J lost 7 bases, and 14 bases lay in between. The CDR3 is 15 amino acids. The CDR3 reads CASSLVAIPGNEQFF. In DNA form, the CDR3 reads TGTGCCAGCAGCTTAGTTGCGATCCCCGGAAATGAGCAGTTCTTC.

This clonotype was seen more than once but under ten times. The chain has TRBV20-1 and TRBJ2-3; unclear D gene. This CDR3 spans 12 amino acids. Germline V gene data show CDR1 as DFQATT and CDR2 as SNEGSKA (reference sequence). V lost 6 bases to trimming and J lost 0 bases, with 7 bases between them. CDR3 DNA: TGCAGTGCCCCGGAGAGCACAGATACGCAGTATTTT. This codes for CSAPESTDTQYF.

The chain carries TRBV12-3 or TRBV12-4 and TRBJ2-4, with TRBD1 matching over 8 bases. The CDR3 contains 14 residues. V trimming: 6 bases; J trimming: 6 bases; junction bases outside the gene matches: 7. The CDR3, as DNA: TGTGCCAGCAGGGGGGGACAGGATGGAAACATTCAGTACTTC. As protein: CASRGGQDGNIQYF.

This chain links TRBV5-4 with TRBJ2-5; possible D gene TRBD1, 5 bases. Germline V gene lookup returns CDR1 SGHNT and CDR2 YYREEE (reference sequence). The CDR3 extends over 13 amino acids. V gave up 0 bases and J gave up 9 bases, with 12 bases separating them. The chain's CDR3 is CASSLDGPRAQYF. The CDR3 nucleotides are TGTGCCAGCAGCTTGGATGGCCCCAGGGCCCAGTACTTC.

DNA for the CDR3: TGTGCCAGCAGTACCGGGACAGGGCTCTCCTATGGCTACACCTTC. It is translated as CASSTGTGLSYGYTF. The rearrangement links TRBV12-3 or TRBV12-4 to TRBJ1-2, with 9 bases that match TRBD1. V lost 5 bases, J lost 4 bases, and 8 bases stayed unmatched. This CDR3 is built from 15 residues.

The rearrangement uses TRBV27 and TRBJ2-5, with 9 bases fitting TRBD1. Per germline, CDR1 MNHEY and CDR2 SMNVEV (reference sequence). The CDR3 loop spans 14 amino acids. V was pared by 7 bases and J by 3 bases, with 6 bases of the junction left unmatched. CDR3 sequence: CASKRGTGKETQYF. The DNA of the CDR3 is TGTGCCAGCAAACGAGGGACAGGGAAAGAGACCCAGTACTTC.

This clonotype appeared many times. V and J are TRBV6-2 or TRBV6-3 and TRBJ1-5; D uncertain. Germline V gene data show CDR1 as MNHEY and CDR2 as SVGEGT. This CDR3 has 14 amino acids. Between the trimmed V and J ends, which lost 4 bases and 2 bases, there was a span of 9 bases. The CDR3 protein is CASSSQVRNQPQHF. Here the CDR3 DNA reads TGTGCCAGCAGTTCGCAGGTTCGCAATCAGCCCCAGCATTTT.

The chain carries TRBV10-3 and TRBJ2-7; unclear D gene. V lost 0 bases to trimming and J lost 0 bases, with 12 bases between them. CDR3 length equals 16 residues. In germline, CDR1 is ENHRY, CDR2 SYGVKD. The CDR3 protein is CAISESPEFFSYEQYF. As DNA, the CDR3 is TGTGCCATCAGTGAGTCCCCGGAGTTCTTCTCCTACGAGCAGTACTTC.

V is TRBV14 and J is TRBJ2-4; D unresolved. The CDR3 covers 15 residues. The ends were cut back, 6 bases at V and 7 bases at J, with 19 bases in the middle. Germline V gene lookup returns CDR1 SGHDN and CDR2 FVKESK. CDR3 sequence: CASSPVGKGVNIQYF. CDR3 in DNA: TGTGCCAGCAGTCCCGTTGGAAAGGGTGTGAACATTCAGTACTTC.